The 32 T cell receptor beta chains below all came from one sample that was sequenced in a study of shared clonotypes between healthy human individuals. Assay: immunoSEQ multiplex PCR; the TCRdb copy retains only in-frame clones and omits some. The table has fewer than 700,000 clones, around 78% seen once. The sequenced material came from PBMCs. The receptors derive from a woman aged 40 to 50 in good health. Some clones in this sample may be carry-over from other donors' samples.

CDR3 sequence: CASSLAFTSGPSTDTQYF. CDR3 bases: TGTGCCAGCAGCTTAGCGTTTACTAGCGGCCCCTCCACAGATACGCAGTATTTT. The rearrangement uses TRBV7-2 and TRBJ2-3; 8 bases match TRBD2. J gave up 2 bases and V 0 bases, and 10 bases lay outside the gene matches. CDR3 length: 18 residues. Germline values: CDR1 SGHTA, CDR2 FQGNSA. The full variable domain, in which reference TRBV7-2 and TRBJ2-3 provide the parts outside the CDR3, is GAGVSQSPSNKVTEKGKDVELRCDPISGHTALYWYRQSLGQGLEFLIYFQGNSAPDKSGLPSDRFSAERTGGSVSTLTIQRTQQEDSAVYLCASSLAFTSGPSTDTQYFGPGTRLTVL.

The chain uses TRBV29-1 and TRBJ2-1; D perhaps matches TRBD2 (5 bases). CDR1 and CDR2 (germline): SQVTM, ANQGSEA. The CDR3 sequence is 12 residues long. Trimming left V 6 bases short and J 3 bases short, with 9 bases between. This CDR3 is CSVRTDYNEQFF. CDR3 in DNA: TGCAGCGTGAGGACTGACTACAATGAGCAGTTCTTC.

V gene TRBV2 combines with J gene TRBJ2-7, with 7 bases lining up with TRBD1. The CDR3 loop spans 15 amino acids. Germline CDR1 and CDR2: SNHLY and FYNNEI. The trim removed 1 base at V and 7 bases at J, leaving 10 bases unmatched. CDR3 amino acids: CASSEGQGPSLEQYF. The DNA of the CDR3 is TGTGCCAGCAGTGAAGGACAGGGACCTTCTCTTGAGCAGTACTTC.

Concerning this clone: A much larger clone lies one base from this, so it may be a read error. The chain combines TRBV6-5 with TRBJ1-2; D gene uncertain. CDR3 length: 14 residues. Germline V lookup: CDR1 MNHEY, CDR2 SVGAGI. CDR3 coding DNA: TGTGCCAGCAGCCTTGGGCGGCGCAACTATGGCTACGCCTTC. Translating it yields CASSLGRRNYGYAF.

V and J are TRBV4-3 and TRBJ2-3, with 7 nucleotides matching TRBD1. V dropped 3 bases and J dropped 7; count of bases not matched to a gene: 19. Germline V gene sequence: CDR1 LGHNA, CDR2 YSLEER. CDR3 length: 18 amino acids. DNA of the CDR3: TGCGCCAGCAGCCAGCCCGCCCCGAACAGGGGCCAAGTGAATACGCAGTATTTT. Translation gives CASSQPAPNRGQVNTQYF.

The CDR3 DNA follows: TGCAGCGTTGAAGTCAGGGCATTTCTAGCGGGAGGTCCCAATGAGCAGTTCTTC. Translating gives CSVEVRAFLAGGPNEQFF. The chain carries TRBV29-1 and TRBJ2-1, with 11 bases that match TRBD2. Germline CDR1 SQVTM, CDR2 ANQGSEA. The J segment lost 6 bases and the V segment lost 1 base, leaving 14 bases of the junction unmatched. The CDR3 consists of 18 residues.

CDR3 residues: CASSQDPWTVKRTNEKLFF. CDR3 in DNA: TGTGCCAGCAGCCAAGACCCCTGGACCGTAAAAAGAACTAATGAAAAACTGTTTTTT. The gene calls are TRBV4-2 and TRBJ1-4; D is undetermined. In germline, CDR1 is LGHNA, CDR2 YNFKEQ. V dropped 0 bases and J dropped 1 base, with 18 bases sitting between them. This CDR3 contains 19 residues.

This clone showed up just a few times. CDR3 nucleotides: TGTGCCAGTAGTACGTCGAATAGCAATCAGCCCCAGTATTTT. Translated, it gives CASSTSNSNQPQYF. This chain joins TRBV19 and TRBJ1-5; D not certain. The J call is doubtful: the DNA matches TRBJ2-3 better. Germline CDR1 is LNHDA and CDR2 is SQIVND (reference sequence). This CDR3 region has 14 residues.

Comment on this clone: This same CDR3 is encoded by further DNA sequences in the sample. The rearrangement joins TRBV7-2 to TRBJ2-5; tentative D call: TRBD2 (6 bases). The CDR3 is made up of 14 amino acids. V lost 5 bases to trimming and J lost 2 bases, with 12 bases between them. Looked up from germline, CDR1 is SGHTA and CDR2 is FQGNSA. The CDR3 bases are TGTGCCAGCAGCCGACCGCGGGATCAAGAGACCCAGTACTTC. The encoded protein is CASSRPRDQETQYF.

Concerning this clone itself: Germline and junction disagree at one end, which may indicate a read error. The chain joins TRBV7-7 to TRBJ2-2, with a tentative D call TRBD1 (5 bases). Germline V gene sequence: CDR1 SSHAT, CDR2 FNYEAQ (reference sequence). This CDR3 is built from 14 residues. Here the CDR3 DNA reads TGTGCTAGCAGCTTAGCAAGGGGCACCGGGGAGCTGTTTTTT. Its translation is CASSLARGTGELFF.

With regard to this clone: Other nucleotide sequences from this sample produce the same CDR3. The gene calls are TRBV28 and TRBJ1-5; D is uncertain. The length of the CDR3 is 15 residues. Germline V gene data show CDR1 as MDHEN and CDR2 as SYDVKM. V was shortened by 6 bases and J by 0 bases, with 12 bases between the two germline ends. The CDR3 DNA sequence: TGTGCCAGCAGCTCCGTCGGGAATAGCAATCAGCCCCAGCATTTT. It yields the protein CASSSVGNSNQPQHF. Full variable domain (outside the CDR3, taken from reference TRBV28 and TRBJ1-5): DVKVTQSSRYLVKRTGEKVFLECVQDMDHENMFWYRQDPGLGLRLIYFSYDVKMKEKGDIPEGYSVSREKKERFSLILESASTNQTSMYLCASSSVGNSNQPQHFGDGTRLSIL.

This sequence joins TRBV21-1 and TRBJ1-5; no DNA check was done on the table's D call, TRBD1. TRBV21-1 is a pseudogene. The CDR3 length is 17 residues. CDR3 sequence (DNA): TGTGCCAGCAGCAAAGGGGTGGGGACAGGGGAAAATCAGCCCCAGCATTTT. Amino acids: CASSKGVGTGENQPQHF.

In regard to this clone: This is likely an artifact of a read error, given a far larger clone one base away. Other DNA sequences from this sample encode an identical CDR3 as well. This chain uses TRBV29-1 with TRBJ1-5; D ambiguous. The CDR3 runs 13 residues. Germline V gives CDR1 SQVTM, CDR2 ANQGSEA. Trimming removed 5 bases at V and 10 bases at J, with 18 bases between. The CDR3 nucleotides are TGCAGCGTTTTGTTATCAGACGGACGTCCCCAGCATTTT. Translating gives CSVLLSDGRPQHF.

This chain links TRBV5-1 with TRBJ2-7; 7 bases align to TRBD2. Losses at the gene ends were 4 bases for V and 7 bases for J; bases not matched to a gene: 14. The CDR3 runs to 15 residues. Germline assignment: CDR1 SGHRS and CDR2 YFSETQ. The CDR3 DNA is TGCGCCAGCAGCCGATACGTCGGCGGGAGCTATGAGCAGTACTTC. Protein sequence: CASSRYVGGSYEQYF.

This chain links TRBV18 with TRBJ1-2; D unclear. V was cut by 1 base and J by 4 bases, with 16 bases left in between. The CDR3 is made up of 16 amino acids. Germline CDR1 reads KGHSH; CDR2 reads LQKENI. The CDR3 DNA follows: TGTGCCAGCTCACCACGGGGTACTGGGTCGGGCTATGGCTACACCTTC. Its translation: CASSPRGTGSGYGYTF.

This chain joins TRBV27 and TRBJ2-5; TRBD1 is a possible D gene (5 bases). The CDR3 extends over 14 amino acids. CDR1 MNHEY and CDR2 SMNVEV come from the germline V gene (reference sequence). Trimming stripped 5 bases from V and 2 bases from J, with 12 bases between. For the CDR3, the DNA is TGTGCCAGCAGTCCCCAGACAGCTCAAGAGACCCAGTACTTC. Translating it yields CASSPQTAQETQYF.

The chain combines TRBV10-3 with TRBJ1-1; the D is unclear. This CDR3 is 16 amino acids long. The germline gives CDR1 ENHRY, CDR2 SYGVKD. The germline V and J ends were trimmed by 2 bases and 1 base, with 14 bases remaining between them. CDR3 sequence: CAISERAFARNTEAFF. CDR3 nucleotide sequence: TGTGCCATCAGTGAGAGGGCATTTGCTAGGAACACTGAAGCTTTCTTT.

The rearrangement joins TRBV6-1 to TRBJ2-3; D unresolved. Germline CDR1 is MNHNS and CDR2 is SASEGT. This CDR3 has 15 residues. With 8 bases removed from V and 0 bases from J, the gap between germline ends came to 15 bases. CDR3 DNA sequence: TGTGCCAGCGGGATCCGGGCCCTGAGCACAGATACGCAGTATTTT. Translation gives CASGIRALSTDTQYF.

The rearrangement uses TRBV28 and TRBJ1-3; D unclear. The V and J ends lost 8 bases and 0 bases respectively, with 11 bases between them. The CDR3 spans 14 residues. Germline V gives CDR1 MDHEN, CDR2 SYDVKM. This CDR3 is CASSGGLSGNTIYF. CDR3 DNA: TGTGCCAGCTCCGGCGGGCTCTCTGGAAACACCATATATTTT.

This clone was seen more than once but under ten times. This chain uses TRBV5-1 with TRBJ2-1; TRBD2 matches at 11 bases. This CDR3 region has 14 residues. Germline V gene sequence: CDR1 SGHRS, CDR2 YFSETQ. Germline trimming cut 4 bases from V and 9 bases from J; bases unmatched to any gene: 6. The CDR3 coding sequence is TGCGCCAGCAGCGCTACTAGCGGGAGCACTGAGCAGTTCTTC. This translates into CASSATSGSTEQFF.

CDR3 region: CASSTLGTGNEAFF. For the CDR3, the DNA is TGCGCCAGCAGCACACTCGGGACAGGAAATGAAGCTTTCTTT. The chain is built from TRBV5-1 and TRBJ1-1; 8 nucleotides align to TRBD1. V shed 4 bases and J 7 bases; nucleotides not matched to a gene: 9. There are 14 residues in the CDR3. In germline, CDR1 is SGHRS, CDR2 YFSETQ.

This clone has a handful of counts. The J gene is TRBJ2-2, the V gene TRBV6-4; TRBD2 matches 10 bases. Germline CDR1 reads MRHNA; CDR2 reads SNTAGT. V was clipped by 5 bases and J by 7 bases; unmatched bases: 7. The CDR3 contains 15 residues. The DNA for the CDR3 is TGTGCCAGCAGTATCTCTAGCGGGAGTGGCGGGGAGCTGTTTTTT. Protein: CASSISSGSGGELFF.

A few counts support this clone. The V call is TRBV5-4, the J call TRBJ2-5; 8 positions match TRBD1. In germline, CDR1 is SGHNT, CDR2 YYREEE (reference sequence). The CDR3 spans 16 residues. The V segment lost 4 bases and the J segment 4 bases; nucleotides outside the gene matches: 12. The CDR3 is CASSTRQGSPAETQYF. CDR3 DNA: TGTGCCAGCAGCACCCGACAGGGGTCCCCCGCAGAGACCCAGTACTTC.

The rearrangement joins TRBV4-1 to TRBJ2-7; 9 bases align to TRBD1. V lost 4 bases, J lost 2 bases, and 9 bases stayed unmatched. The CDR3 spans 16 residues. Germline V CDR1 and CDR2: MGHRA, YSYEKL. This CDR3 reads CASSLSGQGGAYEQYF. The CDR3 region has the DNA TGCGCCAGCAGCCTTTCGGGACAGGGTGGGGCCTACGAGCAGTACTTC.

This clone was detected only once. The chain combines TRBV13 with TRBJ2-7; D is perhaps TRBD1 (5 bases). In germline, CDR1 is PRHDT, CDR2 FYEKMQ (reference sequence). There are 15 residues in the CDR3. Trimming removed 5 bases from V and 6 bases from J, with 20 bases in between. CDR3 loop: CASSQLSQAASEQYF. CDR3 in DNA: TGTGCCAGCAGCCAGCTTTCACAGGCCGCCTCCGAGCAGTACTTC.

In this sample, this clone turned up many times. Other nucleotide sequences in the sample specify the same CDR3. V is TRBV9 and J is TRBJ2-1; TRBD2 agrees at 9 bases. CDR3 length equals 15 residues. J was trimmed by 7 bases and V by 0 bases; bases with no gene match: 5. CDR1 and CDR2 from the germline V gene are SGDLS and YYNGEE. The CDR3 reads CASSVEGGRGNEQFF. The CDR3 nucleotides read TGTGCCAGCAGCGTAGAGGGCGGGAGGGGAAATGAGCAGTTCTTC.

This chain uses TRBV29-1 with TRBJ2-7; 13 bases match TRBD2. CDR1 is SQVTM and CDR2 is ANQGSEA in the germline V gene. This CDR3 contains 13 residues. With V trimmed by 7 bases and J by 3 bases, 3 bases remained unmatched. CDR3 region: CSGRTSGSYEQYF. CDR3 bases: TGCAGCGGTAGGACTAGCGGGAGCTACGAGCAGTACTTC.

The chain couples TRBV28 to TRBJ2-5; D not certain. The CDR3 length is 11 residues. CDR1 is MDHEN, CDR2 SYDVKM, per germline. V was trimmed by 7 bases and J by 5 bases, leaving 8 bases between them. CDR3: CASTSAETQYF. Written as DNA, the CDR3 is TGTGCCAGCACTTCTGCGGAGACCCAGTACTTC.

As for this clone: Because the CDR3 is missing its conserved closing phenylalanine or tryptophan, this is likely a read error. The genes are TRBV27 and TRBJ1-4; D might be TRBD1 (5 bases). Germline V gene data show CDR1 as MNHEY and CDR2 as SMNVEV (reference sequence). V was clipped by 10 bases and J by 8 bases, with 20 bases between them. This CDR3 is 14 amino acids long. The CDR3 nucleotides read TGTGCCACCGGGACCCAAGGGAAAGGGGAAAAACTGTTTCTT. It translates to CATGTQGKGEKLFL.

The rearrangement links TRBV18 to TRBJ2-2; D call uncertain. This CDR3 has 14 residues. Germline values: CDR1 KGHSH, CDR2 LQKENI. V was pared by 6 bases and J by 4 bases, with 12 bases between. CDR3 DNA: TGTGCCAGCTCCCTCCTGGAGACCACCGGGGAGCTGTTTTTT. This codes for CASSLLETTGELFF.

A few counts support this clone. V is TRBV19 and J is TRBJ2-7; 7 bases map to TRBD1. The CDR3 covers 13 residues. Germline V CDR1 and CDR2: LNHDA, SQIVND (reference sequence). The trim removed 6 bases at V and 2 bases at J, leaving 4 bases unmatched. Here the CDR3 DNA reads TGTGCCAGTAGGACGACAGGGACCTACGAGCAGTACTTC. Encoded protein: CASRTTGTYEQYF. The full variable domain, in which reference TRBV19 and TRBJ2-7 provide the parts outside the CDR3, is DGGITQSPKYLFRKEGQNVTLSCEQNLNHDAMYWYRQDPGQGLRLIYYSQIVNDFQKGDIAEGYSVSREKKESFPLTVTSAQKNPTAFYLCASRTTGTYEQYFGPGTRLTVT.

V usage is TRBV25-1 and J usage is TRBJ2-7, with no clear D. The germline V gene encodes CDR1 MGHDK and CDR2 SYGVNS. There are 12 residues in the CDR3. Trimming took off 4 bases at V and 4 bases at J, with 8 bases between the two ends. CDR3 amino acids: CASSAKGYEQYF. The CDR3 nucleotides are TGTGCCAGCAGTGCAAAGGGTTACGAGCAGTACTTC.